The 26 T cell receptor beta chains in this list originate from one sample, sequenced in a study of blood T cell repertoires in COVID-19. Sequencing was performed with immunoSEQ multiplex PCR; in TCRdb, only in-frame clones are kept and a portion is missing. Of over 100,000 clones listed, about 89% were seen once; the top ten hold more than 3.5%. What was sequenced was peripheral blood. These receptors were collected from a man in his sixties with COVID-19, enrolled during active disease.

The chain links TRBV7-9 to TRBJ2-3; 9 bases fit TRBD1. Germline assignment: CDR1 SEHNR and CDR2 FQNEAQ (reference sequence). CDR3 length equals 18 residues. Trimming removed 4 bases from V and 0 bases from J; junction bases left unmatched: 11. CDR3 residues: CASSSELGTGPSTDTQYF. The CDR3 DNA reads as TGTGCCAGCAGCTCAGAACTCGGGACAGGGCCCAGCACAGATACGCAGTATTTT. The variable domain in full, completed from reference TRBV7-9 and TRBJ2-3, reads DTGVSQNPRHKITKRGQNVTFRCDPISEHNRLYWYRQTLGQGPEFLTYFQNEAQLEKSRLLSDRFSAERPKGSFSTLEIQRTEQGDSAMYLCASSSELGTGPSTDTQYFGPGTRLTVL.

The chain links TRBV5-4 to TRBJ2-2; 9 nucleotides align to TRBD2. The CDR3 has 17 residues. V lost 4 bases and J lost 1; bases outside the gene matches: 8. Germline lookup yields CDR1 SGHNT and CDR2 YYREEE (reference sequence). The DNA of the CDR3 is TGTGCCAGCAGCATGGACTTAGCGGGGGTGAACACCGGGGAGCTGTTTTTT. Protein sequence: CASSMDLAGVNTGELFF.

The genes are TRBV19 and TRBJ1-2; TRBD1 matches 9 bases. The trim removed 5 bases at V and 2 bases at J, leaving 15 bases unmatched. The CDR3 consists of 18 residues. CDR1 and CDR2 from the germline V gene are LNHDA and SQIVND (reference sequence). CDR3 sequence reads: CASSVYAGGTGRNYGYTF. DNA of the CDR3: TGTGCCAGTAGTGTATACGCCGGGGGGACAGGGAGGAACTATGGCTACACCTTC.

In DNA form, the CDR3 reads TGTGCCAGTAGTATAGAAGGACTAGCGGGGGTCGAGCAGTTCTTC. Its protein is CASSIEGLAGVEQFF. The chain has TRBV19 and TRBJ2-1, with 13 bases fitting TRBD2. The CDR3 runs 15 residues. V lost 0 bases and J lost 10; bases outside the gene matches: 3. From germline, CDR1 is LNHDA and CDR2 SQIVND (reference sequence).

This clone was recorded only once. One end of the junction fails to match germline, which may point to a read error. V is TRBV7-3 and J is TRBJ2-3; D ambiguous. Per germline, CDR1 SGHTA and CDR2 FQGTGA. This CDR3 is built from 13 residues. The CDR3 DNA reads TGTGCCAGCAGCGACTTTAGCAGAGATACGCAGTATTTT. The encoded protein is CASSDFSRDTQYF.

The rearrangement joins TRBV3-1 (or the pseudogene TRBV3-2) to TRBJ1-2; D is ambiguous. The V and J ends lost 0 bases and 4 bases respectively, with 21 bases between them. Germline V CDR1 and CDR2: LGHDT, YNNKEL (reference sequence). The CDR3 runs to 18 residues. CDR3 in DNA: TGTGCCAGCAGCCAAGATCTGGGAGGTTTGGGTGAACGCTATGGCTACACCTTC. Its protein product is CASSQDLGGLGERYGYTF.

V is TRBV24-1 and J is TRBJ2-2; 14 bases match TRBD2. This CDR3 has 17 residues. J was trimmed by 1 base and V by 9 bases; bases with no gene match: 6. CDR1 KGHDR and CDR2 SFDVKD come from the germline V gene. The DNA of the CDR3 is TGTGCCACCCAGGGACTAGCGGGGGCAATGAACACCGGGGAGCTGTTTTTT. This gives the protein CATQGLAGAMNTGELFF.

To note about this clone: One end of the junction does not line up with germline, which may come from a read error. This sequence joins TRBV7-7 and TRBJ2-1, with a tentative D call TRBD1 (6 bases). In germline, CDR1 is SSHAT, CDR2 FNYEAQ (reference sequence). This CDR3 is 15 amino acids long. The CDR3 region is CASSFLPGDRDEQFF. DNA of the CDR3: TGTGCTAGCAGCTTTCTCCCAGGGGATAGGGATGAGCAGTTCTTC. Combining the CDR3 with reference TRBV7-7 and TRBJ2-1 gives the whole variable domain GAGVSQSPRYKVTKRGQDVTLRCDPISSHATLYWYQQALGQGPEFLTYFNYEAQPDKSGLPSDRFSAERPEGSISTLTIQRTEQRDSAMYRCASSFLPGDRDEQFFGPGTRLTVL.

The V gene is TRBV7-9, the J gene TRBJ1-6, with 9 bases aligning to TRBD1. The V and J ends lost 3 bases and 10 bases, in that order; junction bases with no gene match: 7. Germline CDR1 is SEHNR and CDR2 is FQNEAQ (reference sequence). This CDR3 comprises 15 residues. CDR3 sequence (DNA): TGTGCCAGCAGCTTTGACTGGGGGACAGGGTCACCCCTCCACTTT. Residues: CASSFDWGTGSPLHF.

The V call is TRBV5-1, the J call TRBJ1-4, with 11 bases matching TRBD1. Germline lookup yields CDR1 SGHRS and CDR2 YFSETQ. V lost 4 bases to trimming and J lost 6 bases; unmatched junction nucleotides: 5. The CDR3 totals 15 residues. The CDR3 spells CASSPRTGGYEKLFF. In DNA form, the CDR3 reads TGCGCCAGCAGCCCAAGGACAGGGGGCTATGAAAAACTGTTTTTT.

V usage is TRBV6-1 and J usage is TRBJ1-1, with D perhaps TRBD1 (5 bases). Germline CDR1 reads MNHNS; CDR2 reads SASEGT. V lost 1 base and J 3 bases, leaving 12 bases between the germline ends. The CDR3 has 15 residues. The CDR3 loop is CASSEGLGGDTEAFF. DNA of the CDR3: TGTGCCAGCAGTGAAGGGCTGGGGGGGGACACTGAAGCTTTCTTT.

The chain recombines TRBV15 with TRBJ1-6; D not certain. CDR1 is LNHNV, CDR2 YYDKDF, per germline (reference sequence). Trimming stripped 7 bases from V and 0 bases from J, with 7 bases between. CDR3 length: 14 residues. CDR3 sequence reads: CATKRSSYNSPLHF. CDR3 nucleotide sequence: TGTGCCACCAAGAGGAGCTCCTATAATTCACCCCTCCACTTT.

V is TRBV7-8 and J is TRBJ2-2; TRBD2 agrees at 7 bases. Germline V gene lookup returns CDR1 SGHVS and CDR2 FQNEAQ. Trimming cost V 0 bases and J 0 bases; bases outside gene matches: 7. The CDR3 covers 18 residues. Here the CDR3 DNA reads TGTGCCAGCAGCTTAGCGCTACGCGGGAGCGCGAACACCGGGGAGCTGTTTTTT. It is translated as CASSLALRGSANTGELFF.

CDR3 sequence: CASSRDSSSYNEQFF. In nucleotides, the CDR3 is TGTGCCAGCAGCCGAGATTCGAGCTCCTACAATGAGCAGTTCTTC. This chain connects TRBV7-8 to TRBJ2-1, with unresolved D. V was trimmed by 5 bases and J by 0 bases, leaving 11 bases between them. Germline V gene lookup returns CDR1 SGHVS and CDR2 FQNEAQ. The CDR3 is made up of 15 amino acids. Using reference TRBV7-8 and TRBJ2-1 for the parts outside the CDR3, the full variable domain is GAGVSQSPRYKVAKRGQDVALRCDPISGHVSLFWYQQALGQGPEFLTYFQNEAQLDKSGLPSDRFFAERPEGSVSTLKIQRTQQEDSAVYLCASSRDSSSYNEQFFGPGTRLTVL.

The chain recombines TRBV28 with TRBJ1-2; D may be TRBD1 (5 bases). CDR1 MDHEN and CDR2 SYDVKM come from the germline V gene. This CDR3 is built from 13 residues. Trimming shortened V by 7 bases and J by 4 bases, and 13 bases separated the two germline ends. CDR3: CASTHTGTYGYTF. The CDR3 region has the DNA TGTGCCAGCACCCACACAGGTACCTATGGCTACACCTTC.

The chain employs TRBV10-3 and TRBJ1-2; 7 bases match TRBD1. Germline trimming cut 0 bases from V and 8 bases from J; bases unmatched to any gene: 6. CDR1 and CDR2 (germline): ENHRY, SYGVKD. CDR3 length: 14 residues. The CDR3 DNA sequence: TGTGCCATCAGTGAGTCAAAGGGGGCGGGCGGCTACACCTTC. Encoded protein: CAISESKGAGGYTF.

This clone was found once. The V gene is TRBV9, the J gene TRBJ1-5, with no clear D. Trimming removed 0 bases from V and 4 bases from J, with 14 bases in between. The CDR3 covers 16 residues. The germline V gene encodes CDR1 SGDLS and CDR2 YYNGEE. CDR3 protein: CASSVEVRVGNQPQHF. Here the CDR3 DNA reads TGTGCCAGCAGCGTAGAAGTGAGGGTAGGAAATCAGCCCCAGCATTTT.

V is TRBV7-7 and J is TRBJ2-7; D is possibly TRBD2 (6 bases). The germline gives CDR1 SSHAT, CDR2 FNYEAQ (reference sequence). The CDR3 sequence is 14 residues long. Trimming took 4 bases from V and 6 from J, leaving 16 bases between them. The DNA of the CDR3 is TGTGCCAGCAGCTCGCACGGGACTTCCGGCGAGCAGTACTTC. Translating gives CASSSHGTSGEQYF.

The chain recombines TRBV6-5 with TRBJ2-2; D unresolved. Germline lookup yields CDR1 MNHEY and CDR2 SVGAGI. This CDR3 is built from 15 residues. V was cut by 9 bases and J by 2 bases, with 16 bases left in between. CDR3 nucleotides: TGTGCCAGTATGAGGCAGTTAGTAAACACCGGGGAGCTGTTTTTT. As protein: CASMRQLVNTGELFF.

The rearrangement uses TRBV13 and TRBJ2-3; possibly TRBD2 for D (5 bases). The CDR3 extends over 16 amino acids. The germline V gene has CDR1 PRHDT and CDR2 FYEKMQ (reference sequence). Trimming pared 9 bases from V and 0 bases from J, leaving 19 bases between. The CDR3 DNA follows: TGTGCCAGTGCACGGGGTACCCACCCTAGCACAGATACGCAGTATTTT. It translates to CASARGTHPSTDTQYF.

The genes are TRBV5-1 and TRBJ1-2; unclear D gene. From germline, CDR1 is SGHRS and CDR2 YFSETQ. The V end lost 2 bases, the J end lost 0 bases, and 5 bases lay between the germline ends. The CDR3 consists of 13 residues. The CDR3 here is CASSFTANYGYTF. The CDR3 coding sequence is TGCGCCAGCAGCTTTACAGCTAACTATGGCTACACCTTC.

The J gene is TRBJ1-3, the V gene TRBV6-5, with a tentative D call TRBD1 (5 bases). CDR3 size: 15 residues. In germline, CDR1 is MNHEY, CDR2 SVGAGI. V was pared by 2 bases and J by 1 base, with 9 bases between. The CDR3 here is CASSYESGSGNTIYF. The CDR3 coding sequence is TGTGCCAGCAGTTACGAATCAGGGTCTGGAAACACCATATATTTT.

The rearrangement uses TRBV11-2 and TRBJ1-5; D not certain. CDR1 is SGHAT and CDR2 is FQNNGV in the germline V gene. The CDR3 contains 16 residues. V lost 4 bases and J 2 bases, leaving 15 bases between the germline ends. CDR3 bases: TGTGCCAGCAGCTCGGGAGGCTCCGGGGGCAATCAGCCCCAGCATTTT. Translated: CASSSGGSGGNQPQHF.

The CDR3 is CASSSPLAGRETQYF. In nucleotides, the CDR3 is TGTGCCAGCAGCTCCCCCCTAGCGGGTCGAGAGACCCAGTACTTC. The V call is TRBV7-2, the J call TRBJ2-5; 8 bases map to TRBD2. The CDR3 length is 15 residues. Trimming cost V 4 bases and J 4 bases; bases outside gene matches: 8. The V gene's germline CDR1 is SGHTA and CDR2 FQGNSA.

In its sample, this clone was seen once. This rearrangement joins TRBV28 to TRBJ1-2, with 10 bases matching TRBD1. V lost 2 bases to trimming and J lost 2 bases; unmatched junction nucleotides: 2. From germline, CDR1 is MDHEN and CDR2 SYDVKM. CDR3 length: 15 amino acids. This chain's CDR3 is CASSLPGQGNYGYTF. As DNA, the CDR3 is TGTGCCAGCAGTTTACCGGGACAGGGGAACTATGGCTACACCTTC.

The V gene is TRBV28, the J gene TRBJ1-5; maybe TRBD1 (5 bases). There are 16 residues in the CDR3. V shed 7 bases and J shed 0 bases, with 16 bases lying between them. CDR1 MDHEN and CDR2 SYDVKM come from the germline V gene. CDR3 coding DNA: TGTGCCAGCATCCGGCAGGGAAGGGGTAGCAATCAGCCCCAGCATTTT. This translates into CASIRQGRGSNQPQHF.